The 9 T cell receptor beta chains below were found in one sample sequenced in a study of T cells in narcolepsy. Repertoires were generated with immunoSEQ multiplex PCR, while TCRdb's copy carries only in-frame clones and drops some. This sample yields 30,000 to 40,000 clones, of which 81% are seen a single time; about 2.3% belongs to the top ten. The sample consisted of memory (CD45RA-) CD4+ T cells from blood. Receptor source: a human donor in good health.

This rearrangement joins TRBV19 to TRBJ1-6; TRBD1 might be the D (6 bases). Per the germline V gene, CDR1 is LNHDA and CDR2 is SQIVND (reference sequence). The CDR3 covers 14 residues. V was trimmed by 3 bases and J by 10 bases, leaving 13 bases between them. The CDR3 reads CASSIGGRESPLHF. The CDR3 nucleotides are TGTGCCAGTAGTATCGGGGGGCGCGAATCACCCCTCCACTTT.

The V gene is TRBV10-2, the J gene TRBJ1-1; perhaps TRBD1 as D (6 bases). V was clipped by 6 bases and J by 3 bases, with 20 bases between them. CDR1 is WSHSY and CDR2 is SAAADI in the germline V gene. The CDR3 is made up of 16 amino acids. Here the CDR3 DNA reads TGCGCCAGCAGCCCCGGGGGGGCAAAAGGGGACACTGAAGCTTTCTTT. Amino acids: CASSPGGAKGDTEAFF.

This rearrangement joins TRBV29-1 to TRBJ2-1; TRBD2 aligns across 14 bases. This CDR3 spans 15 amino acids. Germline values: CDR1 SQVTM, CDR2 ANQGSEA. V lost 2 bases to trimming and J lost 6 bases; unmatched junction nucleotides: 3. The CDR3 nucleotides are TGCAGCGTTGAAACCGGGACTAGCGGGGGCAATGAGCAGTTCTTC. It is translated as CSVETGTSGGNEQFF.

This chain uses TRBV7-2 with TRBJ2-7, with a tentative D call TRBD2 (5 bases). Germline lookup yields CDR1 SGHTA and CDR2 FQGNSA. This CDR3 is built from 13 residues. Between the trimmed V and J ends, which lost 5 bases and 7 bases, there was a span of 15 bases. This chain's CDR3 is CASSTTAPGEQYF. The CDR3, as DNA: TGTGCCAGCAGCACTACGGCCCCGGGGGAGCAGTACTTC.

This clone has just one count. The gene calls are TRBV5-1 and TRBJ1-1; 11 bases match TRBD1. Germline loops: CDR1 SGHRS, CDR2 YFSETQ. V lost 2 bases to trimming and J lost 1 base; unmatched junction nucleotides: 4. The CDR3 spans 16 residues. The CDR3 here is CASSLTGTGGNTEAFF. CDR3 nucleotide sequence: TGCGCCAGCAGCTTAACCGGGACAGGGGGGAACACTGAAGCTTTCTTT.

This chain links TRBV2 with TRBJ2-7, with 10 bases identical to TRBD2. The CDR3 is made up of 14 amino acids. J lost 3 bases, V lost 4 bases, and 3 bases had no gene match. Germline V lookup: CDR1 SNHLY, CDR2 FYNNEI. This chain's CDR3 is CASSGTSGYYEQYF. The CDR3 DNA reads TGTGCCAGCAGTGGGACTAGCGGTTACTACGAGCAGTACTTC.

The chain has TRBV18 and TRBJ2-6; no reliable D call. This CDR3 is built from 18 residues. Germline CDR1 KGHSH, CDR2 LQKENI. With 1 base removed from V and 0 bases from J, the gap between germline ends came to 13 bases. The CDR3 protein is CASSPRRVSPSGANVLTF. CDR3 DNA: TGTGCCAGCTCACCACGGCGCGTATCGCCCTCTGGGGCCAACGTCCTGACTTTC.

This clone was recorded a few times. V and J are TRBV7-3 and TRBJ1-1; D not certain. The V and J ends lost 1 base and 4 bases respectively, with 7 bases between them. The germline CDR1 and CDR2 sequences are SGHTA and FQGTGA. The CDR3 contains 13 residues. CDR3 region: CASSLSVSTEAFF. CDR3 DNA sequence: TGTGCCAGCAGCTTAAGTGTTAGCACTGAAGCTTTCTTT.

The rearrangement uses TRBV11-2 and TRBJ2-7; 11 bases are shared with TRBD2. In germline, CDR1 is SGHAT, CDR2 FQNNGV. V trimming: 3 bases; J trimming: 0 bases; junction bases outside the gene matches: 7. The CDR3 is 17 residues long. Here the CDR3 reads CASSFGTSGVSSYEQYF. DNA of the CDR3: TGTGCCAGCAGCTTCGGGACTAGCGGTGTCAGCTCCTACGAGCAGTACTTC.